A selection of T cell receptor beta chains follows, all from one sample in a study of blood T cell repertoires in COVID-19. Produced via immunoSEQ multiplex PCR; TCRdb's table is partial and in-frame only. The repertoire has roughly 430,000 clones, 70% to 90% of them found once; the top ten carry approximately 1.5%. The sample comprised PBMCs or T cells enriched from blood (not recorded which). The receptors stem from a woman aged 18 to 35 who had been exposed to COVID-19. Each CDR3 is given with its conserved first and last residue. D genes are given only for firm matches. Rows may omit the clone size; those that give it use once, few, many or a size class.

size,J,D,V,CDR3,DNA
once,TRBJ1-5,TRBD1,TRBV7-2,CASGQGTRMGNQPQHF,TGTGCCAGCGGACAGGGGACCAGGATGGGCAATCAGCCCCAGCATTTT
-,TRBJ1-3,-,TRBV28,CASSLTGLSSGNTIYF,TGTGCCAGCAGTTTAACCGGACTCAGCTCTGGAAACACCATATATTTT
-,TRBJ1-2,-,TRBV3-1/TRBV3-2,CASSQSPPTGGYTF,TGTGCCAGCAGCCAGAGCCCTCCGACGGGTGGCTACACCTTC
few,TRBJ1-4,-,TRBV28,CASRPYSGGEKLFF,TGTGCCAGCAGACCGTACAGTGGGGGGGAAAAACTGTTTTTT
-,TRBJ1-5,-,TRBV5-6,CASSGGVRQPQHF,TGTGCCAGCAGCGGAGGCGTCCGGCAGCCCCAGCATTTT
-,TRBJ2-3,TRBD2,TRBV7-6,CASSLKTPGLAGTDTQYF,TGTGCCAGCAGCTTAAAAACCCCGGGACTAGCTGGCACAGATACGCAGTATTTT
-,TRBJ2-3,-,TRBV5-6,CASNPRLGRGSTDTQYF,TGTGCCAGCAACCCTAGGCTGGGGCGGGGAAGCACAGATACGCAGTATTTT
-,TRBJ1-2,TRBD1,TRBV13,CASSGTGGDSYGYTF,TGTGCCAGCAGCGGGACAGGGGGCGATTCCTATGGCTACACCTTC
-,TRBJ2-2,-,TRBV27,CASSDTGELFF,TGTGCCAGCAGCGACACCGGGGAGCTGTTTTTT
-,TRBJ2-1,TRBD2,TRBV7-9,CASSLTSGTYNEQFF,TGTGCCAGCAGTCTAACTAGCGGGACCTACAATGAGCAGTTCTTC
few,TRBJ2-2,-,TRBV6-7,CASRGQRLLTNTGELFF,TGTGCCAGCAGGGGTCAGAGACTCCTAACGAACACCGGGGAGCTGTTTTTT
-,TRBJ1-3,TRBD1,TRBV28,CASNPQGAGGNTIYF,TGTGCCAGCAACCCACAGGGGGCTGGCGGAAACACCATATATTTT
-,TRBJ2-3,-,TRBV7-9,CASSSELSDTQYF,TGTGCCAGCAGCTCGGAGTTATCAGATACGCAGTATTTT
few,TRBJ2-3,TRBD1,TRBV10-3,CATREQGAPDTQYF,TGTGCCACCCGGGAACAGGGGGCGCCAGATACGCAGTATTTT
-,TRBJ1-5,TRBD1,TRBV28,CASSLDRAQPQHF,TGTGCCAGCAGTTTAGACAGGGCTCAGCCCCAGCATTTT
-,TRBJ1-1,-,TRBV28,CASASGDRANTEAFF,TGTGCCAGCGCGTCGGGGGACCGGGCGAACACTGAAGCTTTCTTT
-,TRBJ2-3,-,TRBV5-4,CASSPGLGTDTQYF,TGTGCCAGCAGCCCGGGGTTAGGCACAGATACGCAGTATTTT
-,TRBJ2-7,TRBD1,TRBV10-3,CATQDRVREQYF,TGTGCCACCCAGGACAGGGTACGCGAGCAGTACTTC
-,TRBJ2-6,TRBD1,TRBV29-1,CSVETGGQGLAGANVLTF,TGCAGCGTTGAAACTGGGGGACAGGGATTAGCTGGGGCCAACGTCCTGACTTTC
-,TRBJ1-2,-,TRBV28,CASSPPTDPYGYTF,TGTGCCAGCAGTCCCCCGACAGATCCCTATGGCTACACCTTC
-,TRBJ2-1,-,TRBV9,CASSGVEVGQFF,TGTGCCAGCAGCGGTGTGGAGGTAGGACAGTTCTTC
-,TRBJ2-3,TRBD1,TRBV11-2,CASSLRGDRGASSTDTQYF,TGTGCCAGCAGCTTAAGGGGGGACAGGGGGGCTTCTAGCACAGATACGCAGTATTTT
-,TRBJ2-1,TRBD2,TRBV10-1,CASRPGTSGYNEQFF,TGCGCCAGCAGACCCGGGACTAGCGGCTACAATGAGCAGTTCTTC
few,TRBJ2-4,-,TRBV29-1,CSVESDRNIQYF,TGCAGCGTTGAATCGGACAGAAACATTCAGTACTTC
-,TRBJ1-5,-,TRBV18,CASSPLPRSNQPQHF,TGTGCCAGCTCACCCCTCCCTCGGAGCAATCAGCCCCAGCATTTT
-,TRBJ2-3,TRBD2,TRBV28,CASSKHSGTLSDTQYF,TGTGCCAGCAGCAAACATAGCGGGACTTTATCAGATACGCAGTATTTT
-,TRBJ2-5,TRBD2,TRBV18,CASSRLGGAGETQYF,TGTGCCAGCTCACGCCTCGGGGGGGCCGGTGAGACCCAGTACTTC
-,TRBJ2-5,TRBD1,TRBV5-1,CASSDPGQGGETQYF,TGCGCCAGCAGCGACCCGGGACAGGGAGGGGAGACCCAGTACTTC
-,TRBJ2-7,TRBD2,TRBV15,CATSSRSSGSYEQYF,TGTGCCACCAGCAGTCGGTCTAGCGGGAGTTACGAGCAGTACTTC
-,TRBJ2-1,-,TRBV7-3,CASRLQELHNEQFF,TGTGCCAGCAGGCTACAGGAACTCCACAATGAGCAGTTCTTC
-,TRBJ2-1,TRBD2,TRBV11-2,CASSLAGGPYEQFF,TGTGCCAGCAGCTTAGCGGGAGGGCCGTATGAGCAGTTCTTC
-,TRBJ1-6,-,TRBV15,CATSSPLQGMDSPLHF,TGTGCCACCAGCTCCCCTCTCCAGGGTATGGATTCACCCCTCCACTTT
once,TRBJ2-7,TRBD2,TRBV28,CASSSGTSGGRAYEQYF,TGTGCCAGCAGTTCCGGGACTAGCGGGGGACGCGCCTACGAGCAGTACTTC
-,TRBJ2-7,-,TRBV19,CASSILTGEQYF,TGTGCCAGTAGTATCTTAACAGGAGAGCAGTACTTC
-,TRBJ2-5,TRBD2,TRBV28,CASSLLQREAIETQYF,TGTGCCAGCAGTTTATTGCAGCGGGAGGCGATAGAGACCCAGTACTTC
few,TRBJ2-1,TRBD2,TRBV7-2,CASSLARLAGGANEQFF,TGTGCCAGCAGCCTAGCCCGACTAGCGGGAGGCGCCAATGAGCAGTTCTTC
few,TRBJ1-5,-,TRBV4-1,CASSQDHPGLLNQPQHF,TGCGCCAGCAGCCAAGATCATCCAGGCCTCCTCAATCAGCCCCAGCATTTT
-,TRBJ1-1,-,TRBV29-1,CSVHDRKNTEAFF,TGCAGCGTTCATGACAGGAAGAACACTGAAGCTTTCTTT
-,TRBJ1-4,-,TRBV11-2,CASSPGGKDLEKLFF,TGTGCCAGCAGCCCAGGAGGCAAGGACCTCGAAAAACTGTTTTTT
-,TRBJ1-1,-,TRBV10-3,CAISESSVTGTEAFF,TGTGCCATCAGTGAGTCCAGTGTAACAGGCACTGAAGCTTTCTTT
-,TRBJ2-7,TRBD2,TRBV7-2,CASSLSGSGVYEQYF,TGTGCCAGCAGCTTGAGTGGTAGCGGGGTCTACGAGCAGTACTTC
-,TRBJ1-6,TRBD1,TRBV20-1,CSASEQGTVYNSPLHF,TGCAGTGCTAGTGAACAGGGGACTGTCTATAATTCACCCCTCCACTTT
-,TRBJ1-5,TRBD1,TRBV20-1,CSASGDSDQPQHF,TGCAGTGCTAGTGGGGACAGCGATCAGCCCCAGCATTTT
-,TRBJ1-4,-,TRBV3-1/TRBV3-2,CASSQAPFNEKLFF,TGTGCCAGCAGCCAAGCCCCGTTTAATGAAAAACTGTTTTTT
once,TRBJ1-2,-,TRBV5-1,CASSLVSGGTYGYTF,TGCGCCAGCAGCTTGGTTTCAGGAGGGACCTATGGCTACACCTTC
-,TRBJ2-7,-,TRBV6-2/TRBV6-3,CASSYGLIYEQYF,TGTGCCAGCAGTTACGGCCTTATCTACGAGCAGTACTTC
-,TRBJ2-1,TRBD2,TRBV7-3,CASSLSSGGANEQFF,TGTGCCAGCAGCTTATCTAGCGGGGGGGCAAATGAGCAGTTCTTC
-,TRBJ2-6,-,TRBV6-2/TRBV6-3,CASRPHGANVLTF,TGTGCCAGCAGACCTCATGGGGCCAACGTCCTGACTTTC
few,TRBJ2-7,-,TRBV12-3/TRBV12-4,CASSPGHYEQYF,TGTGCCAGCAGTCCGGGTCACTACGAGCAGTACTTC
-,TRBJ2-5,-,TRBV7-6,CASSPTTNGVKTQYF,TGTGCCAGCAGCCCCACGACTAACGGGGTAAAGACCCAGTACTTC
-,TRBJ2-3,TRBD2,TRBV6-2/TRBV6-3,CASSPDWEGPSTDTQYF,TGTGCCAGCAGCCCTGATTGGGAGGGCCCTAGCACAGATACGCAGTATTTT
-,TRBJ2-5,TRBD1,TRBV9,CASSGRTGWETQYF,TGTGCCAGCAGCGGTCGGACAGGGTGGGAGACCCAGTACTTC
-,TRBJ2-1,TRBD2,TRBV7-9,CASSSVLSGRNSYNEQFF,TGTGCCAGCAGCTCCGTTCTCAGCGGGAGGAACTCCTACAATGAGCAGTTCTTC
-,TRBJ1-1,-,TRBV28,CASVFQLNTEAFF,TGTGCCAGCGTTTTCCAGTTGAACACTGAAGCTTTCTTT
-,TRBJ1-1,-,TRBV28,CASSLMYEAFF,TGTGCCAGCAGTTTAATGTATGAAGCTTTCTTT
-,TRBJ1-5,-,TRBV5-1,CASSLVGDSNQPQHF,TGCGCCAGCAGCTTGGTTGGAGATAGCAATCAGCCCCAGCATTTT
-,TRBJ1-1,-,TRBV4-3,CASSQDSDRYTEAFF,TGCGCCAGCAGCCAAGATTCGGACAGATACACTGAAGCTTTCTTT
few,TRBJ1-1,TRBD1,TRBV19,CASSIPPRTGGPEAFF,TGTGCCAGTAGTATACCCCCCCGGACAGGGGGCCCTGAAGCTTTCTTT